This T cell receptor (beta chain) came from a study of blood T cell repertoires in COVID-19. For the study at large: T cells, B-cell-depleted T cells, or PBMCs provided the cDNA or gDNA that served as material.

The CDR3 loop spans 16 amino acids. The germline V gene encodes CDR1 SGHNT and CDR2 YYREEE (reference sequence). V lost 2 bases and J 0 bases, leaving 9 bases between the germline ends. Source study methods: Amplified reference gene primers provided the basis for estimating nucleated cell counts. Clones were sequenced by immunoSEQ multiplex PCR, and TCRdb holds only the in-frame ones, with some missing. V and J calls and clone size come straight from that table; D and trimming were deduced from the DNA. Of just under 45,000 clones listed, approximately 89% are singletons. The specimen was peripheral blood. This TCR was sampled from a middle-aged woman with acute or convalescent COVID-19. The chain combines TRBV5-4 with TRBJ2-6; possible D gene TRBD2, 5 bases. CDR3 sequence: CASSLGLFSGANVLTF. The CDR3 nucleotides read TGTGCCAGCAGCTTAGGACTGTTCTCTGGGGCCAACGTCCTGACTTTC.